This T cell receptor (beta chain) was documented in a study of response to subunit inactivated influenza vaccine. Study observations and caveats: Authors suggested seasonal influenza vaccinations each recruit few new T cells.

TCRdb reprocessed the RT-PCR reads with MiXCR, giving one entry per CDR3 protein. This sample yields more than 400,000 distinct CDR3 sequences, of which approximately 7.2% are seen a single time; around 12% belongs to the top ten. Regarding this clonotype: What it binds is not known.

CDR3 size: 15 residues. The germline CDR1 and CDR2 sequences are LGHNA and YSLEER. Trimming pared 0 bases from V and 7 bases from J, leaving 12 bases between. This receptor was obtained from a man aged 50 to 69 who received an inactivated influenza vaccine. The sequences come from PBMCs from blood, collected less than 25 months after vaccination. This chain connects TRBV4-3 to TRBJ2-2; D unclear. In DNA, the CDR3 is TGCGCCAGCAGCCAAGATCTCCAAACCCACGGGGAGCTGTTTTTT. Translation: CASSQDLQTHGELFF.